The subject of this entry is one T cell receptor beta chain. Its antigen remains unknown. The data were obtained in a study of CD8 T cells in Susac syndrome. General study findings and limits: As the study acknowledged, the number of individuals who were part of its TCR sequencing and HLA analysis was relatively small.

RNA amounts of roughly 0.5 to 1 ug underwent reverse transcription with random hexamers. Amplification of TCR beta CDR3 used immunoSEQ multiplex PCR across 54 Vbeta and 13 Jbeta. TCRdb used MiXCR to reprocess the immunoSEQ multiplex PCR reads, holding one entry per CDR3 protein. This sample has roughly 150,000 distinct CDR3 sequences, with roughly 95% found just once. Trimming took 3 bases from V and 7 from J, leaving 10 bases between them. The CDR3 extends over 13 amino acids. Germline CDR1 reads SGHRS; CDR2 reads YFSETQ. TCR beta was sequenced from blood CD8+ and CD4+ T cells. Patients with stable or active relapsing-remitting disease, all of them treatment-naive, made up the multiple sclerosis controls.

Source material: CD4+ T cells from PBMCs. This rearrangement joins TRBV5-1 to TRBJ2-2; possible D gene TRBD1, 5 bases. The receptor comes from a human donor with multiple sclerosis. In DNA, the CDR3 is TGCGCCAGCAGCTCGCAGGGTGGCGGGGAGCTGTTTTTT. Translated: CASSSQGGGELFF.